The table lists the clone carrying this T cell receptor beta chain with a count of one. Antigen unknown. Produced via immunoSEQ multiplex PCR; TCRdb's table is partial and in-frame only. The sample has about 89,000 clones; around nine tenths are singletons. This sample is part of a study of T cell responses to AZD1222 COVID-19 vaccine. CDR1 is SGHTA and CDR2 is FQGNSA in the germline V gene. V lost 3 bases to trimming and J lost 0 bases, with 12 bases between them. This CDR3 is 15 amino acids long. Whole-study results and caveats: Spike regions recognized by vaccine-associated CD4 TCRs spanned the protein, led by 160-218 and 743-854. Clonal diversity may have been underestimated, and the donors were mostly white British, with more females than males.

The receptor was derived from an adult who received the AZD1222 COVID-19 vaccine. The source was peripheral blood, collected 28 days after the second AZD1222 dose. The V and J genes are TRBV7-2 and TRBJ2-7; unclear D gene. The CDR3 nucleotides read TGTGCCAGCAGCTTGGATGCCTCATACTCCTACGAGCAGTACTTC. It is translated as CASSLDASYSYEQYF.